One sample yielded the 22 T cell receptor beta chains listed below, sequenced in a study of T and B cells in COVID-19 patients. TRB rearrangements were amplified by multiplex PCR with BIOMED2 TRB-A/B primers. TCRdb re-analysed the multiplex PCR reads in MiXCR, keeping a single row per CDR3 protein. The repertoire holds over 8,000 distinct CDR3 sequences, with approximately 40% as singletons. Blood genomic DNA input for TRB amplification was about 240-550 ng. The sequencing sample was made of blood. These receptors were obtained from a human donor with active COVID-19.

The table lists this clonotype with a count of one. The gene calls are TRBV30 and TRBJ2-5; 7 positions agree with TRBD2. Germline CDR1 and CDR2: GTSNPN and SVGIG (reference sequence). With V trimmed by 4 bases and J by 1 base, 6 bases remained unmatched. This CDR3 is 14 amino acids long. CDR3 in amino acids: CAWIKRGSQETQYF. In DNA form, the CDR3 reads TGTGCCTGGATCAAGCGGGGAAGCCAAGAGACCCAGTACTTC. Combining the CDR3 with reference TRBV30 and TRBJ2-5 gives the whole variable domain SQTIHQWPATLVQPVGSPLSLECTVEGTSNPNLYWYRQAAGRGLQLLFYSVGIGQISSEVPQNLSASRPQDRQFILSSKKLLLSDSGFYLCAWIKRGSQETQYFGPGTRLLVL.

The V call is TRBV5-6, the J call TRBJ2-7; D may correspond to TRBD1 or TRBD2 (5 bases each). Trimming cost V 2 bases and J 5 bases, with 20 bases left between them. The CDR3 loop spans 16 amino acids. CDR1 and CDR2 (germline): SGHDT, YYEEEE. The CDR3 sequence: CASSLGRGSRGNEQYF. For the CDR3, the DNA is TGTGCCAGCAGCTTAGGACGAGGCTCCCGGGGCAACGAGCAGTACTTC.

The V call is TRBV19, the J call TRBJ1-1, with unresolved D. Germline CDR1 and CDR2: LNHDA and SQIVND (reference sequence). The CDR3 is 13 amino acids. The V end was cut by 3 bases, the J end by 4 bases, with 9 bases between. The CDR3 DNA reads as TGTGCCAGTAGTATGGCGGCCGGCACTGAAGCTTTCTTT. Its protein product is CASSMAAGTEAFF.

This clonotype was seen only a few times. V and J are TRBV19 and TRBJ1-2; 7 nucleotides line up with TRBD1. V shed 1 base, J shed 8 bases, and the junction held 13 bases outside the gene matches. Germline CDR1 is LNHDA and CDR2 is SQIVND (reference sequence). The CDR3 totals 16 residues. CDR3 sequence (DNA): TGTGCCAGTAGTATAGGTCTGGCCGGGGACAGCGGGGGCTACACCTTC. It translates to CASSIGLAGDSGGYTF.

The chain carries TRBV19 and TRBJ1-2; weak D call: TRBD1 (5 bases). The CDR3 sequence is 16 residues long. Germline V lookup: CDR1 LNHDA, CDR2 SQIVND (reference sequence). The ends were cut back, 0 bases at V and 2 bases at J, with 13 bases in the middle. The CDR3 DNA reads as TGTGCCAGTAGTATAGAGGGGAGTCGGGGCAACTATGGCTACACCTTC. Translating it yields CASSIEGSRGNYGYTF.

This clonotype was counted a few times. The chain has TRBV19 and TRBJ1-1, with D tentatively TRBD1 (5 bases). Trimming took off 0 bases at V and 0 bases at J, with 14 bases between the two ends. The length of the CDR3 is 17 residues. CDR1 and CDR2 from the germline V gene are LNHDA and SQIVND (reference sequence). The CDR3 region has the DNA TGTGCCAGTAGTATAGAGAGCAGGGTCTCGATGAACACTGAAGCTTTCTTT. Its protein is CASSIESRVSMNTEAFF.

This clonotype is medium-sized by share. The CDR3 spells CASSSPGARTDTQYF. The CDR3 DNA reads as TGTGCCAGCAGCTCCCCTGGGGCGCGCACAGATACGCAGTATTTT. The chain is built from TRBV11-3 and TRBJ2-3, with a possible D match to TRBD1 (5 bases). The CDR3 covers 15 residues. Germline CDR1 is SGHNT and CDR2 is YENEEA. V dropped 4 bases and J dropped 1 base, with 12 bases sitting between them.

Judged by abundance, this clonotype is medium-sized. The V and J genes are TRBV19 and TRBJ2-6; 8 bases are shared with TRBD1. Germline CDR1 and CDR2: LNHDA and SQIVND (reference sequence). V was clipped by 9 bases and J by 1 base; unmatched bases: 8. The CDR3 totals 16 residues. The CDR3 DNA reads as TGTGCCAGCTCGGACAGGGTTGGGTCTGGGGCCAACGTCCTGACTTTC. As protein: CASSDRVGSGANVLTF.

The table lists this clonotype with a few counts. The V and J genes are TRBV6-6 and TRBJ2-7; possibly TRBD1 or TRBD2 for D (5 bases each). The CDR3 consists of 15 residues. The V end lost 0 bases, the J end lost 5 bases, and 14 bases lay between the germline ends. CDR1 is MNHNY and CDR2 is SVGAGI in the germline V gene (reference sequence). CDR3 loop: CASSYSWGTLDEQYF. CDR3 nucleotides: TGTGCCAGCAGTTACTCGTGGGGGACCCTCGACGAGCAGTACTTC.

In this sample, this clonotype is medium-sized. The V gene is TRBV12-3 or TRBV12-4, the J gene TRBJ1-5; TRBD1 matches 8 bases. The CDR3 is 14 amino acids. The V gene end was trimmed by 3 bases and the J gene end by 4 bases; junction bases not matched to a gene: 2. CDR3 bases: TGTGCCAGCAGTTTCAGACAGGGGAATCAGCCCCAGCATTTT. It yields the protein CASSFRQGNQPQHF.

This sequence joins TRBV19 and TRBJ1-4, with 10 bases identical to TRBD1. In germline, CDR1 is LNHDA, CDR2 SQIVND (reference sequence). Germline trimming cut 6 bases from V and 5 bases from J; bases unmatched to any gene: 9. The length of the CDR3 is 16 residues. The CDR3 spells CASSEDRGQGNEKLFF. The DNA for the CDR3 is TGTGCCAGTAGCGAGGACCGGGGACAGGGGAATGAAAAACTGTTTTTT.

This clonotype was recorded a few times. The CDR3 bases are TGTGCCAGCAGTGAGGTTCGGGGGCGAGAGACCCAGTACTTC. Translated, it gives CASSEVRGRETQYF. The gene calls are TRBV6-1 and TRBJ2-5; D is tentatively TRBD1 or TRBD2 (6 bases each). Trimming removed 3 bases from V and 4 bases from J, with 12 bases in between. Germline V gene data show CDR1 as MNHNS and CDR2 as SASEGT. CDR3 length: 14 amino acids.

Relative to its sample, this clonotype is medium-sized. The rearrangement uses TRBV19 and TRBJ2-1; no clear D. The CDR3 is 14 amino acids. The germline V and J ends were trimmed by 6 bases and 5 bases, with 14 bases remaining between them. Per germline, CDR1 LNHDA and CDR2 SQIVND (reference sequence). Here the CDR3 DNA reads TGTGCCAGTAGCTCCCGTTTAGCAGACAATGAGCAGTTCTTC. Its translation: CASSSRLADNEQFF.

This clonotype was detected a few times. The genes are TRBV6-5 and TRBJ2-1; 10 nucleotides align to TRBD2. The V gene's germline CDR1 is MNHEY and CDR2 SVGAGI. The CDR3 covers 14 residues. The V gene end was trimmed by 6 bases and the J gene end by 8 bases; junction bases not matched to a gene: 7. This chain's CDR3 is CASSRGLASDEQFF. The CDR3 nucleotides are TGTGCCAGCAGCAGGGGACTAGCGAGCGATGAGCAGTTCTTC.

In this sample, this clonotype is large (0.1 to 1%). The V gene is TRBV27, the J gene TRBJ1-2, with D possibly being TRBD1 (5 bases). Germline V CDR1 and CDR2: MNHEY, SMNVEV (reference sequence). This CDR3 is 14 amino acids long. The ends were cut back, 2 bases at V and 2 bases at J, with 9 bases in the middle. The CDR3 here is CASSLQGGNYGYTF. The CDR3 nucleotides read TGTGCCAGCAGTTTACAGGGAGGGAACTATGGCTACACCTTC.

This sequence joins TRBV30 and TRBJ1-5; D gene uncertain. The CDR3 totals 13 residues. V was cut by 0 bases and J by 7 bases, with 10 bases left in between. Germline values: CDR1 GTSNPN, CDR2 SVGIG (reference sequence). CDR3 sequence reads: CAWSVAQHQPQHF. The CDR3 bases are TGTGCCTGGAGTGTAGCTCAGCACCAGCCCCAGCATTTT.

This clonotype was seen more than once but under ten times. This chain connects TRBV6-1 to TRBJ2-4; TRBD2 matches 7 bases. Looked up from germline, CDR1 is MNHNS and CDR2 is SASEGT. The CDR3 contains 14 residues. Trimming removed 3 bases from V and 6 bases from J; junction bases left unmatched: 5. The CDR3 nucleotides read TGTGCCAGCAGTGAGTCGGCGGGAGTAAACATTCAGTACTTC. Residues: CASSESAGVNIQYF.

V gene TRBV10-3 combines with J gene TRBJ2-2; D is possibly TRBD2 (6 bases). The CDR3 loop spans 14 amino acids. The V gene's germline CDR1 is ENHRY and CDR2 SYGVKD. V was shortened by 4 bases and J by 3 bases, with 9 bases between the two germline ends. CDR3 amino acids: CAISGSGDTGELFF. CDR3 nucleotides: TGTGCCATCAGTGGTAGCGGAGACACCGGGGAGCTGTTTTTT.

This chain connects TRBV11-3 to TRBJ2-2, with 7 nucleotides matching TRBD2. Germline values: CDR1 SGHNT, CDR2 YENEEA. The CDR3 has 14 residues. V shed 6 bases, J shed 6 bases, and the junction held 7 bases outside the gene matches. Written as DNA, the CDR3 is TGTGCCAGCAGTACGGGTCGGGGGGCCGGGGAGCTGTTTTTT. Protein sequence: CASSTGRGAGELFF.

The chain carries TRBV18 and TRBJ2-3; 10 nucleotides match TRBD2. Germline V gene sequence: CDR1 KGHSH, CDR2 LQKENI. The CDR3 loop spans 15 amino acids. The junction had 4 bases not matched to a gene; V was cut back by 1 base and J by 6 bases. CDR3 DNA: TGTGCCAGCTCACCACGAACTAGCGGGACGGATACGCAGTATTTT. It codes for CASSPRTSGTDTQYF.

The gene calls are TRBV12-3 or TRBV12-4 and TRBJ1-2; no clear D. V lost 7 bases and J 8 bases, leaving 20 bases between the germline ends. This CDR3 is built from 14 residues. For the CDR3, the DNA is TGTGCCAGCACTCTTACCCCGGTATTCCTAGGCTACACCTTC. The encoded protein is CASTLTPVFLGYTF.

V is TRBV14 and J is TRBJ2-7, with D perhaps TRBD1 (6 bases). Germline V lookup: CDR1 SGHDN, CDR2 FVKESK. This CDR3 region has 16 residues. With 5 bases removed from V and 2 bases from J, the gap between germline ends came to 19 bases. Written as DNA, the CDR3 is TGTGCCAGCAGCTTGGGCCGACAGGCGGCGGCCTACGAGCAGTACTTC. This gives the protein CASSLGRQAAAYEQYF. Full variable domain (remainder filled in from reference TRBV14 and TRBJ2-7): EAGVTQFPSHSVIEKGQTVTLRCDPISGHDNLYWYRRVMGKEIKFLLHFVKESKQDESGMPNNRFLAERTGGTYSTLKVQPAELEDSGVYFCASSLGRQAAAYEQYFGPGTRLTVT.